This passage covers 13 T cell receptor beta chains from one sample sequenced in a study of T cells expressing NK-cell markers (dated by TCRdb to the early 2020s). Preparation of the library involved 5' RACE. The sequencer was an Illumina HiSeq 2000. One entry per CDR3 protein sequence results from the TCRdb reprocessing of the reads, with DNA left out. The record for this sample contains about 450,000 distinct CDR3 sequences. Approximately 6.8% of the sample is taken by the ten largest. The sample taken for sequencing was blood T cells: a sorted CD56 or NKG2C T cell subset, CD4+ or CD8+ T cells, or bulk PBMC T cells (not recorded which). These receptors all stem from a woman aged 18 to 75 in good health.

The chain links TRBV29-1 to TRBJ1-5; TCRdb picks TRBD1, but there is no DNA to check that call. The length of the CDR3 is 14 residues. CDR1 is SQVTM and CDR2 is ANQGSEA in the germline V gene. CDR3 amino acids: CSVRLTGVKQPQHF.

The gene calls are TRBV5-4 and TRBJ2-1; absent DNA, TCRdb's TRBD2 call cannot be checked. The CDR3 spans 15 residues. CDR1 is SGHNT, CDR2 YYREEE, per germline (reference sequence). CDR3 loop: CASSWGLAGSNEQFF. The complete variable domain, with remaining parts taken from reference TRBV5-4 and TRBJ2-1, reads ETGVTQSPTHLIKTRGQQVTLRCSSQSGHNTVSWYQQALGQGPQFIFQYYREEENGRGNFPPRFSGLQFPNYSSELNVNALELDDSALYLCASSWGLAGSNEQFFGPGTRLTVL.

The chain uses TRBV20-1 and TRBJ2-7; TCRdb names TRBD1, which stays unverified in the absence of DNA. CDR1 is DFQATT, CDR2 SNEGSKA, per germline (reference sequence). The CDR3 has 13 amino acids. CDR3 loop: CSARGGAQGEQYF.

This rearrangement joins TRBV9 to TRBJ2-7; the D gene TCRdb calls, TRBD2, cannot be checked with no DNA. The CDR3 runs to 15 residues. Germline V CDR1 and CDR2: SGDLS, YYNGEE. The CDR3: CASSETSGRVHEQYF.

CDR3 in amino acids: CASSLRTGNTEAFF. The V call is TRBV7-9, the J call TRBJ1-1; the D call of TRBD1 rests on TCRdb alone, since no DNA is present to check it. This CDR3 region has 14 residues. Germline lookup yields CDR1 SEHNR and CDR2 FQNEAQ (reference sequence).

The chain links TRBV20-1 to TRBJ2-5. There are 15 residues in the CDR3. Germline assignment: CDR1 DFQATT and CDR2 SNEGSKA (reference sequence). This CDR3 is CSARDFRPSEETQYF.

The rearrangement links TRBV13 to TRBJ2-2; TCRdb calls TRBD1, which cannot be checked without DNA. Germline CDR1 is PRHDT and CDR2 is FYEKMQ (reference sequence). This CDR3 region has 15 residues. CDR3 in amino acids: CASSLLRGRTGELFF.

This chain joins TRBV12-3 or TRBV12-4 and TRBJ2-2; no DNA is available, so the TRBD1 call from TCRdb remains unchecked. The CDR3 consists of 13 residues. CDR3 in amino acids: CASRSPYTGELFF.

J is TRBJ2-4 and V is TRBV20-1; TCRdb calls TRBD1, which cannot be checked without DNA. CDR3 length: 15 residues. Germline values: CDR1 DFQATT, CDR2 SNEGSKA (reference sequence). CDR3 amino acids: CSAGTGPLAKNIQYF.

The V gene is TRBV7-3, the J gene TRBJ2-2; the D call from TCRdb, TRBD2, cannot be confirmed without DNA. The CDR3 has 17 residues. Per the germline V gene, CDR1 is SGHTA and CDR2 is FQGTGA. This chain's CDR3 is CASSLYSGNTNTGELFF.

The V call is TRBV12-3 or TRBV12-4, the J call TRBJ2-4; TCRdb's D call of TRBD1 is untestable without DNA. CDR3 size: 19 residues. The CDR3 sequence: CASSLTSDRGPTLKNIQYF.

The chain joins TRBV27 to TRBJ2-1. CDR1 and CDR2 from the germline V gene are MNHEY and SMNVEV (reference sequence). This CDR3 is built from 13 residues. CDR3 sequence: CASSLSWRNEQFF.

The CDR3 loop is CASSLKGGSNQPQHF. The chain combines TRBV7-2 with TRBJ1-5; lacking DNA, the TRBD1 call made by TCRdb goes unchecked. The germline V gene encodes CDR1 SGHTA and CDR2 FQGNSA. This CDR3 is 15 amino acids long.